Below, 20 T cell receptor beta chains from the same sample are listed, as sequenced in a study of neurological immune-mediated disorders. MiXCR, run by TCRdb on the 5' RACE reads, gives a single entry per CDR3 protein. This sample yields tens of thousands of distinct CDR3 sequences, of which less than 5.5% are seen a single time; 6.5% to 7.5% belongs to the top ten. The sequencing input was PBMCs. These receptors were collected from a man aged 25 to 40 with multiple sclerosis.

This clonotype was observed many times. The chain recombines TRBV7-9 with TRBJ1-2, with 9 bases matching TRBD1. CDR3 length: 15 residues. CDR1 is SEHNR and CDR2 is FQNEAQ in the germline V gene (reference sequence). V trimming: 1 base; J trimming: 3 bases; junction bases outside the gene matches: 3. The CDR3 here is CASSLGGQGHYGYTF. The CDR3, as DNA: TGTGCCAGCAGCTTAGGGGGACAGGGACACTATGGCTACACCTTC.

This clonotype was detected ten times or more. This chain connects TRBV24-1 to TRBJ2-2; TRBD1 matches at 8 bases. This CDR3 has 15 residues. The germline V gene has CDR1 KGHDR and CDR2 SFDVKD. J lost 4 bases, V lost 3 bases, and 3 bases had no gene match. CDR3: CATSDQGARTGELFF. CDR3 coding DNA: TGTGCCACCAGTGATCAGGGGGCGCGCACCGGGGAGCTGTTTTTT.

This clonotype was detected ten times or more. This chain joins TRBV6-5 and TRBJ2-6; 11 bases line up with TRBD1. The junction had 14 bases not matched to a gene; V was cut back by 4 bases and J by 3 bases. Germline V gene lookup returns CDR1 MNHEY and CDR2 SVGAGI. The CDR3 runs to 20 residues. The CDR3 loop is CASSFSWDRGDRGGANVLTF. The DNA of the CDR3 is TGTGCCAGCAGTTTCTCGTGGGACAGGGGGGACAGAGGTGGGGCCAACGTCCTGACTTTC.

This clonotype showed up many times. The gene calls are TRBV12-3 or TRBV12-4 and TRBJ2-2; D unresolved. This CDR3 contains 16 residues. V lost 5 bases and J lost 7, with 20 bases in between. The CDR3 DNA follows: TGTGCCAGCAGTCTCTCAAGGTTTTCTGGGAACGGGGAGCTGTTTTTT. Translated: CASSLSRFSGNGELFF.

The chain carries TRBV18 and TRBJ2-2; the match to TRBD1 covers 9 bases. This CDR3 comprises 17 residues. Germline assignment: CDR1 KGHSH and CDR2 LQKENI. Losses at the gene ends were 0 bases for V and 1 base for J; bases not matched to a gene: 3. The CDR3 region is CASSPPATGGNTGELFF. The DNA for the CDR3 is TGTGCCAGCTCACCACCTGCGACAGGGGGGAACACCGGGGAGCTGTTTTTT.

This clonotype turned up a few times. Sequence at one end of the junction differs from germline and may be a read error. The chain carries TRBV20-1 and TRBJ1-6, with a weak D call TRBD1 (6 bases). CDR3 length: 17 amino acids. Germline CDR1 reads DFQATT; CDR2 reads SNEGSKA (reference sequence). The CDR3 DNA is TGCAGTGCTAGAAGACAGGCGATAAGCTCCTATAATTCACCCCTCAACTTT. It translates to CSARRQAISSYNSPLNF.

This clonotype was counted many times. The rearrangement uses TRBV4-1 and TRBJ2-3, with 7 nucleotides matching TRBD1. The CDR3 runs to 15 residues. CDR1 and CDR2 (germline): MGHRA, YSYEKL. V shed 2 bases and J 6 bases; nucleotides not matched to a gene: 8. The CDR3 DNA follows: TGCGCCAGCAGCCAATCCGGGACAGTTTCCGATACGCAGTATTTT. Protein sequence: CASSQSGTVSDTQYF.

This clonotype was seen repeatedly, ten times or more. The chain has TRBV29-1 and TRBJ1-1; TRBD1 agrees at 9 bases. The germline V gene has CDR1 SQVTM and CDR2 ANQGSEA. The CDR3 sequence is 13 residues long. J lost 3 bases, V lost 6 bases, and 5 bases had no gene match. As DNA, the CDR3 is TGCAGCGTATCACAGGGGGCGGACACTGAAGCTTTCTTT. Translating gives CSVSQGADTEAFF.

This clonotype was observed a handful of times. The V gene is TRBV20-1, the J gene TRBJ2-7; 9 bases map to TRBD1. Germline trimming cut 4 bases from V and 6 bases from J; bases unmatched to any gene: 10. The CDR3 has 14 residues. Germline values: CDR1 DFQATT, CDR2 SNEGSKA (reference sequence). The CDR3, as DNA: TGCAGTGCTACGGGGGACAGGGAGTTGGGCGAGCAGTACTTC. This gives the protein CSATGDRELGEQYF.

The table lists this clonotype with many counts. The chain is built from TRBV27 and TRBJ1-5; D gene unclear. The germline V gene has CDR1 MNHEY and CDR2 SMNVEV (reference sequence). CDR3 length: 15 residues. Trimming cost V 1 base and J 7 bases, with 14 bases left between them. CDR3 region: CASSLFVGAGQPQHF. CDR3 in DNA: TGTGCCAGCAGTTTATTTGTGGGAGCAGGACAGCCCCAGCATTTT.

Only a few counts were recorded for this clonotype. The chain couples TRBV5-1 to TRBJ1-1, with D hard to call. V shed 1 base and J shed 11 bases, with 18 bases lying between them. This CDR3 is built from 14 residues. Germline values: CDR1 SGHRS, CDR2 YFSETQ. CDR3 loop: CASSLMPDPPRAFF. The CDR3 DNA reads TGCGCCAGCAGCTTGATGCCGGATCCTCCCAGGGCTTTCTTT.

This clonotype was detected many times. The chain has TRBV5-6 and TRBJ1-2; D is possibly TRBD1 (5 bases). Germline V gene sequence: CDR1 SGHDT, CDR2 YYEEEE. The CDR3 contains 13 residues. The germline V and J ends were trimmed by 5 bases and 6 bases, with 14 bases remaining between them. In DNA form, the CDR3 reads TGTGCCAGCAGTTTCCTAGGGGCCCATGGCTACACCTTC. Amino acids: CASSFLGAHGYTF.

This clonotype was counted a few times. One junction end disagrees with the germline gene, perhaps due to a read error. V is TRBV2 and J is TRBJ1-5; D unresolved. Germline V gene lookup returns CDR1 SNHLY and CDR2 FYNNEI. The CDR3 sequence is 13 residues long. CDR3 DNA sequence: TGTGCCAGCAGTGAAGCGCTTGGCGGGCCCCAGAATTTT. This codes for CASSEALGGPQNF.

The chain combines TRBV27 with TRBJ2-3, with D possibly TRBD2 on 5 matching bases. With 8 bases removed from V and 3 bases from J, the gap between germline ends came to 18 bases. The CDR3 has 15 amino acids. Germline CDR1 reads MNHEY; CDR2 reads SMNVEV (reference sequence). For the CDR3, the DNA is TGTGCCAGCCGTAGCTTTGCGGGCGGAACAGATACGCAGTATTTT. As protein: CASRSFAGGTDTQYF.

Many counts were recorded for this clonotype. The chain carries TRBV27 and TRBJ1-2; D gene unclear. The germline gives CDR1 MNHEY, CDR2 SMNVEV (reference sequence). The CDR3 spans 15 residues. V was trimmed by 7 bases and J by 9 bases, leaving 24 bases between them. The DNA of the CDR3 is TGTGCCAGCACCCGACTGGAGGAGTTGGGAAGGAGCTACACCTTC. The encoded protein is CASTRLEELGRSYTF.

In DNA, the CDR3 is TGCGCCAGCAGCTTGGGTCCGGATAAGCTTGATGGCTACACCTTC. Amino acids: CASSLGPDKLDGYTF. The chain has TRBV5-1 and TRBJ1-2; D remains unclear. Germline CDR1 reads SGHRS; CDR2 reads YFSETQ. The CDR3 length is 15 residues. The V end lost 0 bases, the J end lost 6 bases, and 15 bases lay between the germline ends.

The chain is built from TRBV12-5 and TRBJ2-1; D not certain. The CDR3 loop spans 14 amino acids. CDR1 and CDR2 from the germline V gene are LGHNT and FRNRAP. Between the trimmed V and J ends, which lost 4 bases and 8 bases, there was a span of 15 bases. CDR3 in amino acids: CASGSPVGPYEQFF. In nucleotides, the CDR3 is TGTGCTAGTGGTTCCCCCGTGGGCCCGTATGAGCAGTTCTTC.

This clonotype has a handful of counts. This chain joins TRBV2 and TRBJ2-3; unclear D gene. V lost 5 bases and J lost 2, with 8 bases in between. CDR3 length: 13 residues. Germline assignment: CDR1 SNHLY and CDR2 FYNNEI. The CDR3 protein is CASSRRFTDTQYF. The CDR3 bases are TGTGCCAGCAGTCGGAGATTCACAGATACGCAGTATTTT.

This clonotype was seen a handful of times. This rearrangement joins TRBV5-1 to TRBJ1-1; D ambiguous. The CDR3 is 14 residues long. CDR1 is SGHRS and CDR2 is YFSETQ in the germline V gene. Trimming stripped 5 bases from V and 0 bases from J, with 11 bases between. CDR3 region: CASRTQQMNTEAFF. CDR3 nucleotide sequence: TGCGCCAGCAGGACACAGCAAATGAACACTGAAGCTTTCTTT.

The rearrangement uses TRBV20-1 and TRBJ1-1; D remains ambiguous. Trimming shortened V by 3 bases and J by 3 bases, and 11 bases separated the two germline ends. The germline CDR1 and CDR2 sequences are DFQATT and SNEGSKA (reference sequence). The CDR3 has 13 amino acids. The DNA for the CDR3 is TGCAGTGCTAGGAGGGAGGTAGACACTGAAGCTTTCTTT. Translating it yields CSARREVDTEAFF.